These 2 T cell receptor beta chains came from one sample sequenced in a study of cytomegalovirus exposure and HLA in healthy donors. The PCR contained 60 Vbeta and 13 Jbeta primers. The assay was immunoSEQ multiplex PCR, and TCRdb's table has in-frame clones only and misses some. The profile shows roughly 240,000 clones, around 84% of them singletons. The source material was PBMCs. The receptors here all came from a girl aged 2-9 years in good health and CMV-seronegative.

This clone was seen more than once but under ten times. The chain combines TRBV7-9 with TRBJ1-2, with 7 bases fitting TRBD1. The V gene end was trimmed by 5 bases and the J gene end by 2 bases; junction bases not matched to a gene: 2. The CDR3 has 13 residues. The V gene's germline CDR1 is SEHNR and CDR2 FQNEAQ (reference sequence). The DNA for the CDR3 is TGTGCCAGCAGCCAGACAGGGAACTATGGCTACACCTTC. The encoded protein is CASSQTGNYGYTF.

The chain has TRBV11-1 and TRBJ1-2, with a possible D match to TRBD1 (5 bases). The length of the CDR3 is 15 residues. V lost 5 bases, J lost 0 bases, and 13 bases lay in between. The germline gives CDR1 SGHAT, CDR2 FQDESV (reference sequence). The CDR3 is CASSLGAQANYGYTF. The DNA of the CDR3 is TGTGCCAGCAGCCTTGGGGCTCAGGCTAACTATGGCTACACCTTC.